This T cell receptor beta chain is drawn from a study of T-cell memory formation after mild COVID-19. Study-level background: Among the donors, TCR clusters were largely specific to each donor.

The CDR3 loop spans 17 amino acids. The ends were cut back, 0 bases at V and 0 bases at J, with 13 bases in the middle. Each CDR3 protein is one row after TCRdb ran MiXCR on the 5' RACE reads. This table has fewer than 650,000 distinct CDR3 sequences, less than 25% appearing once. This clonotype came up a few times. The sample taken for sequencing was PBMCs or a T cell subset sorted from them (not recorded which). The source of this sequence is an adult woman who had mild COVID-19 (a few samples of this study predate the infection). Cell type and time point are not known. The V and J genes are TRBV12-3 or TRBV12-4 and TRBJ2-3; D assignment may be TRBD1 or TRBD2 (5 bases each). The CDR3 sequence is CASSLALGTGSTDTQYF. CDR3 bases: TGTGCCAGCAGTTTAGCGCTCGGGACGGGTAGCACAGATACGCAGTATTTT.